This T cell receptor (beta chain) was sequenced during a study of radiation and T cells in renal cell carcinoma. At the level of the study: Nephrectomy followed 15 Gy stereotactic body radiation by 4 weeks. Whole-study results and caveats: Baseline intratumoral clonotype presence is unknown without pretreatment biopsies.

On this clone itself: Its target is unknown.

This CDR3 comprises 12 residues. The germline V gene has CDR1 SGHNT and CDR2 YYREEE (reference sequence). Trimming took 4 bases from V and 15 from J; bases not matched to a gene: 9. Data came from immunoSEQ multiplex PCR; TCRdb stores just in-frame clones and leaves some out. This sample has 120,000 or so clones, with around 81% found just once. Time point here: blood 2 weeks post-SBRT. Indicated treatment: 15 Gy SBRT to primary tumor, nephrectomy 4 weeks later. The clonotype originates from a man between 50 and 59 years old with renal cell carcinoma. Sample: blood, taken from a patient whose treatment included radiotherapy and nephrectomy. The chain recombines TRBV5-4 with TRBJ2-1, with TRBD2 matching over 8 bases. CDR3: CASSPGTGGRFF. DNA of the CDR3: TGTGCCAGCAGCCCTGGGACGGGAGGGAGGTTCTTC.